This T cell receptor (beta chain) comes out of a study of blood T cell repertoires in COVID-19. Overall study: The samples span acute and convalescent COVID-19 from the United States, Italy and Spain.

The repertoire was sequenced with immunoSEQ multiplex PCR; TCRdb's copy has only in-frame clones and lacks some. The repertoire holds roughly 160,000 clones, with more than 65% as singletons. This CDR3 comprises 14 residues. V was pared by 0 bases and J by 4 bases, with 10 bases between. Germline V gene sequence: CDR1 SGHKS, CDR2 YYEKEE (reference sequence). The chain employs TRBV5-5 and TRBJ1-2, with D uncertain. The TCR was taken from a man in his 70s with active or convalescent COVID-19. The sequencing sample was made of peripheral blood. The CDR3, as DNA: TGTGCCAGCAGCTTGGCAGGAAACCCCTATGGCTACACCTTC. This encodes CASSLAGNPYGYTF.